These 14 T cell receptor beta chains were sequenced from one sample in a study of blood T cell repertoires in COVID-19. Sequencing used immunoSEQ multiplex PCR; TCRdb keeps in-frame clones, though not all of them. Seen here are approximately 270,000 clones, roughly 90% observed once, and the top ten hold approximately 2%. Sample: PBMCs or T cells enriched from blood (not recorded which). Receptor source: a woman aged 55-70 years who had recovered from COVID-19.

This chain uses TRBV28 with TRBJ2-7; 7 nucleotides match TRBD1. This CDR3 has 14 residues. CDR1 and CDR2 from the germline V gene are MDHEN and SYDVKM. Losses at the gene ends were 2 bases for V and 4 bases for J; bases not matched to a gene: 5. This CDR3 is CASSLGTVVYEQYF. CDR3 DNA: TGTGCCAGCAGTTTAGGGACAGTCGTTTACGAGCAGTACTTC.

The genes are TRBV14 and TRBJ1-3, with TRBD1 matching over 7 bases. After removal of 6 bases from V and 3 bases from J, the junction contained 11 bases not matched to a gene. Per the germline V gene, CDR1 is SGHDN and CDR2 is FVKESK. The length of the CDR3 is 16 residues. CDR3 DNA sequence: TGTGCCAGCAGGATTACAGGGGAAGCTCATGGAAACACCATATATTTT. Translated: CASRITGEAHGNTIYF.

The J gene is TRBJ1-4, the V gene TRBV6-2 or TRBV6-3; D uncertain. The germline V gene encodes CDR1 MNHEY and CDR2 SVGEGT. The length of the CDR3 is 13 residues. The V and J ends lost 5 bases and 6 bases respectively, with 10 bases between them. This chain's CDR3 is CASSLLGDEKLFF. Written as DNA, the CDR3 is TGTGCCAGCAGTCTCCTGGGCGATGAAAAACTGTTTTTT.

This chain uses TRBV4-1 with TRBJ2-1; 11 bases agree with TRBD2. The V gene's germline CDR1 is MGHRA and CDR2 YSYEKL. V gave up 4 bases and J gave up 4 bases; unmatched junction bases: 6. This CDR3 has 16 residues. The CDR3 protein is CASSRGLAGPYNEQFF. DNA of the CDR3: TGCGCCAGCAGCCGAGGACTAGCGGGTCCTTACAATGAGCAGTTCTTC.

The chain recombines TRBV5-1 with TRBJ2-2, with a possible D match to TRBD2 (6 bases). The length of the CDR3 is 15 residues. Germline V gene lookup returns CDR1 SGHRS and CDR2 YFSETQ. Trimming took off 3 bases at V and 4 bases at J, with 13 bases between the two ends. For the CDR3, the DNA is TGCGCCAGCAGCTGGGACTCGGCGGGCACCGGGGAGCTGTTTTTT. This encodes CASSWDSAGTGELFF.

The rearrangement links TRBV28 to TRBJ1-1; a weak D match, TRBD1 (5 bases). This CDR3 comprises 13 residues. Trimming pared 8 bases from V and 12 bases from J, leaving 22 bases between. From germline, CDR1 is MDHEN and CDR2 SYDVKM. CDR3: CASSEGTDPKTFF. The DNA for the CDR3 is TGTGCCAGCTCTGAGGGGACTGATCCAAAAACTTTCTTT.

The genes are TRBV3-1 (or the pseudogene TRBV3-2) and TRBJ2-3; 7 bases are shared with TRBD2. Germline V gives CDR1 LGHDT, CDR2 YNNKEL (reference sequence). CDR3 length: 12 residues. The J segment lost 4 bases and the V segment lost 8 bases, leaving 3 bases of the junction unmatched. CDR3 protein: CASGRESDTQYF. CDR3 nucleotides: TGTGCCAGCGGGCGGGAGTCAGATACGCAGTATTTT.

This clone appeared a few times. V gene TRBV7-9 combines with J gene TRBJ2-7; 15 nucleotides align to TRBD2. This CDR3 comprises 17 residues. The junction had 7 bases not matched to a gene; V was cut back by 2 bases and J by 5 bases. Per germline, CDR1 SEHNR and CDR2 FQNEAQ (reference sequence). This chain's CDR3 is CASSLRTSGRAAHEQYF. CDR3 sequence (DNA): TGTGCCAGCAGCTTACGGACTAGCGGGAGGGCCGCCCACGAGCAGTACTTC.

This chain connects TRBV5-1 to TRBJ2-3; a possible D gene is TRBD2 (6 bases). V was cut by 1 base and J by 5 bases, with 14 bases left in between. Germline V gene data show CDR1 as SGHRS and CDR2 as YFSETQ. The CDR3 runs 15 residues. CDR3 coding DNA: TGCGCCAGCAGCTTGACGGGAGATGGTATAGATACGCAGTATTTT. Translating it yields CASSLTGDGIDTQYF. Full variable domain (missing parts from reference TRBV5-1 and TRBJ2-3): KAGVTQTPRYLIKTRGQQVTLSCSPISGHRSVSWYQQTPGQGLQFLFEYFSETQRNKGNFPGRFSGRQFSNSRSEMNVSTLELGDSALYLCASSLTGDGIDTQYFGPGTRLTVL.

The V and J genes are TRBV5-4 and TRBJ2-2; the match to TRBD2 covers 10 bases. Germline CDR1 SGHNT, CDR2 YYREEE (reference sequence). The CDR3 is 17 residues long. With 5 bases clipped from V and 6 bases from J, the junction kept 13 bases outside the gene matches. CDR3 protein: CASSEMLAGVLAGELFF. The CDR3 nucleotides read TGTGCCAGCAGTGAAATGCTAGCGGGAGTTTTAGCCGGGGAGCTGTTTTTT. Supplemented by reference TRBV5-4 and TRBJ2-2, the full variable domain reads ETGVTQSPTHLIKTRGQQVTLRCSSQSGHNTVSWYQQALGQGPQFIFQYYREEENGRGNFPPRFSGLQFPNYSSELNVNALELDDSALYLCASSEMLAGVLAGELFFGEGSRLTVL.

This chain uses TRBV5-4 with TRBJ2-1; 9 positions agree with TRBD2. Germline V CDR1 and CDR2: SGHNT, YYREEE (reference sequence). The J segment lost 9 bases and the V segment lost 1 base, leaving 8 bases of the junction unmatched. The CDR3 covers 15 residues. This CDR3 reads CASSLRAGGPGEQFF. In DNA, the CDR3 is TGTGCCAGCAGCTTGAGGGCGGGGGGGCCCGGTGAGCAGTTCTTC.

This sequence joins TRBV9 and TRBJ2-2; 7 bases align to TRBD2. V shed 3 bases, J shed 7 bases, and the junction held 12 bases outside the gene matches. The CDR3 length is 16 residues. The germline gives CDR1 SGDLS, CDR2 YYNGEE. The CDR3 sequence is CASSAGDYFSNGELFF. The CDR3, as DNA: TGTGCCAGCAGCGCCGGGGACTACTTTTCCAACGGGGAGCTGTTTTTT.

In its sample, this clone was seen a few times. J is TRBJ1-1 and V is TRBV27, with 7 positions matching TRBD1. This CDR3 is built from 15 residues. V shed 4 bases, J shed 0 bases, and the junction held 5 bases outside the gene matches. Germline lookup yields CDR1 MNHEY and CDR2 SMNVEV (reference sequence). CDR3 protein: CASSSGTAMNTEAFF. The CDR3 DNA is TGTGCCAGCAGTTCGGGGACAGCAATGAACACTGAAGCTTTCTTT.

V usage is TRBV21-1 and J usage is TRBJ2-3; TRBD2 reflects the table's D call only, with no check against the DNA. TRBV21-1 is a recognized pseudogene. The CDR3 loop spans 16 amino acids. The CDR3 is CASSKGLACSTDTQYF. The CDR3, as DNA: TGTGCCAGCAGCAAGGGACTAGCGTGCTCCACAGATACGCAGTATTTT.